The clone carrying this T cell receptor (beta chain) showed up just a few times. Per the original data handling: Reference gene primer amplification yielded estimated nucleated cell counts. Only in-frame clones appear in the TCRdb table, and some are missing; sequencing was by immunoSEQ multiplex PCR. The V and J calls and clone size are taken from that table; D and trimming were inferred from the DNA. The sample yields some 70,000 clones, roughly 80% seen once. This CDR3 has 12 amino acids. V was clipped by 3 bases and J by 7 bases, with 9 bases between them. Per the germline V gene, CDR1 is KGHSH and CDR2 is LQKENI. This sample was included in a study of blood T cell repertoires in COVID-19. Study in general: Whether acute or convalescent, the COVID-19 samples came from the United States, Italy and Spain. PBMCs, B-cell-depleted T cells, or T cells were the source of the cDNA or gDNA that made up the material.

The source of this sequence is a man aged 60 to 75 with acute or convalescent COVID-19. Sequenced: peripheral blood. The V and J genes are TRBV18 and TRBJ1-1; D unresolved. The CDR3 nucleotides read TGTGCCAGCTCACCCGACTTTTTTGAAGCTTTCTTT. Its protein product is CASSPDFFEAFF.